This paragraph covers one T cell receptor (beta chain) sequence. The data were obtained in a study of blood T cell repertoires in COVID-19. Study background: Material from acute and convalescent COVID-19 was sourced from the United States, Italy and Spain. Sample material is recorded as cDNA or gDNA derived from T cells, B-cell-depleted T cells, or PBMCs.

Libraries were prepared by immunoSEQ multiplex PCR; TCRdb keeps only in-frame clonotypes and omits some of them. The data contain under 350,000 clones, around nine tenths of them singletons. Germline-derived CDR1 and CDR2 are LGHNA and YSLEER. Trimming took off 4 bases at V and 1 base at J, with 13 bases between the two ends. This CDR3 contains 15 residues. Sample: peripheral blood. V usage is TRBV4-3 and J usage is TRBJ1-1; D ambiguous. The receptor comes from a man in his 70s with acute or convalescent COVID-19. The CDR3 region is CASSPEPPGNTEAFF. CDR3 bases: TGCGCCAGCAGCCCCGAACCCCCGGGGAACACTGAAGCTTTCTTT.